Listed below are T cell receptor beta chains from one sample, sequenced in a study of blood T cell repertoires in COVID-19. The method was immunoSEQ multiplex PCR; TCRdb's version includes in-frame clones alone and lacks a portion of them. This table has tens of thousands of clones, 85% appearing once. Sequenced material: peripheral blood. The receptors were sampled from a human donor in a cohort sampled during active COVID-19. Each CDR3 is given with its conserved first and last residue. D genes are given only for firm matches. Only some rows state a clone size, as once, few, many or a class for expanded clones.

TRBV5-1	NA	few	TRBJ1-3	TGCGCCAGCAGCTTGGCGGGGGCTGGAAACACCATATATTTT	CASSLAGAGNTIYF
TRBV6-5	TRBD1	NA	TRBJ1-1	TGTGCCAGCAGTTTGGGACAGGGGGAGCCGAACACTGAAGCTTTCTTT	CASSLGQGEPNTEAFF
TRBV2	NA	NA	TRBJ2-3	TGTGCCAGCAGCCCGAGTAGTAACACAGATACGCAGTATTTT	CASSPSSNTDTQYF
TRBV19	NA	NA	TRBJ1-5	TGTGCCAGTATGGTCCGAGGCAATCAGCCCCAGCATTTT	CASMVRGNQPQHF
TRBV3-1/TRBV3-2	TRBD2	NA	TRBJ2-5	TGTGCCAGCAGCCGTCACGGACTAGCGGGGGACGAGACCCAGTACTTC	CASSRHGLAGDETQYF
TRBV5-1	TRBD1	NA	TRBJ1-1	TGCGCCAGCAGCTTATGGACAGGGGGGACTGAAGCTTTCTTT	CASSLWTGGTEAFF
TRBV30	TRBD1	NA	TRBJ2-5	TGTGCCTTCCTTGACAGGGGGGAGACCCAGTACTTC	CAFLDRGETQYF
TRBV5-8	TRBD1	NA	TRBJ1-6	TGTGCCAGCAGCAGACAGGGTAACAATTCACCCCTCCACTTT	CASSRQGNNSPLHF
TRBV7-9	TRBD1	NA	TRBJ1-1	TGTGCCAGCAGCTTCTACCGGGACAGGGACACTGAAGCTTTCTTT	CASSFYRDRDTEAFF
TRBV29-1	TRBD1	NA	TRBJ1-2	TGCAGCGTTGGGACAGGGTTCGCTGGCTACACCTTC	CSVGTGFAGYTF
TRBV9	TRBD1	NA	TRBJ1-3	TGTGCCAGCAGCGTAACCGTGACAGGGTCTGGAAACACCATATATTTT	CASSVTVTGSGNTIYF
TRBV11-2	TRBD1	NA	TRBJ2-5	TGTGCCAGCAGCTCTGGGACAGGGGACCAAGAGACCCAGTACTTC	CASSSGTGDQETQYF
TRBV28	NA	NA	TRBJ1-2	TGTGCCAGCAGTCTCCGGGGCTATGGCTACACCTTC	CASSLRGYGYTF
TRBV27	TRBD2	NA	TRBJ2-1	TGTGCCAGCAACCGGGACTATTACAATGAGCAGTTCTTC	CASNRDYYNEQFF
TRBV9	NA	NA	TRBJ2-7	TGTGCCAGCAGCGTAGTGTCCAACTCCTACGAGCAGTACTTC	CASSVVSNSYEQYF
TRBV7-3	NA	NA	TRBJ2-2	TGTGCCAGCAGCTTAGGGACTCCGAACACCGGGGAGCTGTTTTTT	CASSLGTPNTGELFF
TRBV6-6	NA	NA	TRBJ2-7	TGTGCCAGCAGTCGAGGACAGCGCGACTACGAGCAGTACTTC	CASSRGQRDYEQYF
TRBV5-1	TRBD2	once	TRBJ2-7	TGCGCCAGCAGCCGACAGGCTAGCGGGGGGCCGAGCTCCTACGAGCAGTACTTC	CASSRQASGGPSSYEQYF
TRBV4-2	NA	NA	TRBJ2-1	TGTGCCAGCAGCCAAGCCTTCTTGAATGAGCAGTTCTTC	CASSQAFLNEQFF
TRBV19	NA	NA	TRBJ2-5	TGTGCCAGTAGTGAAAAAACCGGGTCAATACAAGAGACCCAGTACTTC	CASSEKTGSIQETQYF
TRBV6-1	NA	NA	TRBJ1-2	TGTGCCAGCAGTGATAGACAGTATGGCTACACCTTC	CASSDRQYGYTF
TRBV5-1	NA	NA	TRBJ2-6	TGCGCCAGCAGCATCAGTGGAGGGTTCTCTGGGGCCAACGTCCTGACTTTC	CASSISGGFSGANVLTF
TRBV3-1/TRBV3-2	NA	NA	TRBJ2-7	TGTGCCAGCAGCCAAGACCCCAACGGTGCATTTTACGAGCAGTACTTC	CASSQDPNGAFYEQYF
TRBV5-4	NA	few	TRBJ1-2	TGTGCCAGCAGCCCTTACGGGGCTAACTATGGCTACACCTTC	CASSPYGANYGYTF
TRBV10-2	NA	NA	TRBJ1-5	TGCGCCAGCCGGGACAACAATCAGCCCCAGCATTTT	CASRDNNQPQHF
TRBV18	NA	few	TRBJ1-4	TGTGCCAGCTCAGCCTTTGGGTCCGCGGTCAATGAAAAACTGTTTTTT	CASSAFGSAVNEKLFF
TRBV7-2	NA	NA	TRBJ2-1	TGTGCCAGCAGCTTAGGGGGGGGCCACTCCTACAATGAGCAGTTCTTC	CASSLGGGHSYNEQFF